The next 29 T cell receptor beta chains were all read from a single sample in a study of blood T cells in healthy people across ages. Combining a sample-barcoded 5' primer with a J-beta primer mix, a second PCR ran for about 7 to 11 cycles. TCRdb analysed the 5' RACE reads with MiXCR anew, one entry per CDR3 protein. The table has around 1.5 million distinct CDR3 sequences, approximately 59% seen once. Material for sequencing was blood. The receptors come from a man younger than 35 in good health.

The CDR3 DNA is TGCAGTGCTAGAGTTCAAGAAAAACTGTTTTTT. Residues: CSARVQEKLFF. V usage is TRBV20-1 and J usage is TRBJ1-4; D is unclear. The CDR3 loop spans 11 amino acids. Germline V gene data show CDR1 as DFQATT and CDR2 as SNEGSKA (reference sequence). Trimming took 1 base from V and 8 from J, leaving 5 bases between them.

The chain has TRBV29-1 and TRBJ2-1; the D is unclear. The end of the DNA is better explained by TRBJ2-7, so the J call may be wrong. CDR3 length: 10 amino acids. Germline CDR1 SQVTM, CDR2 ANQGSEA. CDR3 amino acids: CSVEIEEQYF. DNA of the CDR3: TGCAGCGTTGAGATTGAGGAGCAGTACTTC.

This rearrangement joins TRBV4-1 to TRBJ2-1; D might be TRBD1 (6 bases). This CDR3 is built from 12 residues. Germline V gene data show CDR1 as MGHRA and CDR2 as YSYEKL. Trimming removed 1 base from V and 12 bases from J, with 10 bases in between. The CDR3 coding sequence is TGCGCCAGCAGCCAAGTCAGGGGCCGGCAGTTCTTC. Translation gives CASSQVRGRQFF.

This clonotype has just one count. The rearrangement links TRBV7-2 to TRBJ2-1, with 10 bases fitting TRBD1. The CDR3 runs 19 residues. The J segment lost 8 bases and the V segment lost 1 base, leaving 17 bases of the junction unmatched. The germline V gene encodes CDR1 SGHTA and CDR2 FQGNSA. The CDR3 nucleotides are TGTGCCAGCAGCTTAGATTGGAGCGTGCTGACAGGGGGCGGCTATGAGCAGTTCTTC. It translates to CASSLDWSVLTGGGYEQFF.

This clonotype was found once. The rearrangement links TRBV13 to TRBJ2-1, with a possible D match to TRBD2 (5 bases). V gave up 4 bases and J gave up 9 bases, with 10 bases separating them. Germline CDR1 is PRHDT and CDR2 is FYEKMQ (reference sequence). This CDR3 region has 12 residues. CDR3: CASSSPEGEQFF. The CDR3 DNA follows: TGTGCCAGCAGCTCACCCGAGGGTGAGCAGTTCTTC. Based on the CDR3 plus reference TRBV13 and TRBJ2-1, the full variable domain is AAGVIQSPRHLIKEKRETATLKCYPIPRHDTVYWYQQGPGQDPQFLISFYEKMQSDKGSIPDRFSAQQFSDYHSELNMSSLELGDSALYFCASSSPEGEQFFGPGTRLTVL.

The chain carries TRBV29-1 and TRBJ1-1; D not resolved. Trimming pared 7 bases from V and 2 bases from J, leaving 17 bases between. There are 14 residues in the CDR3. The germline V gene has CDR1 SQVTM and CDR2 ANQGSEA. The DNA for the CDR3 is TGCAGCGCCCGACGGCAGAGCAAAAACACTGAAGCTTTCTTT. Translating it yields CSARRQSKNTEAFF.

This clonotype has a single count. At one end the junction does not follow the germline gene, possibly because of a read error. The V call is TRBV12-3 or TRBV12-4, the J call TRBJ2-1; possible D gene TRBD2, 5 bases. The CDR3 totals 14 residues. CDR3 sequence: CASSLALDYNEQFF. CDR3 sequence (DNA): TGTGCCAGCAGTCTAGCATTAGACTACAATGAGCAGTTCTTC.

The CDR3 coding sequence is TGTGCCAGCAGCCAAGATTTCTCTGTCGCGGGGCGCTTCAATGAGCAGTTCTTC. It translates to CASSQDFSVAGRFNEQFF. J is TRBJ2-1 and V is TRBV4-2; D perhaps matches TRBD2 (6 bases). The CDR3 covers 18 residues. Trimming stripped 0 bases from V and 6 bases from J, with 21 bases between. The germline CDR1 and CDR2 sequences are LGHNA and YNFKEQ.

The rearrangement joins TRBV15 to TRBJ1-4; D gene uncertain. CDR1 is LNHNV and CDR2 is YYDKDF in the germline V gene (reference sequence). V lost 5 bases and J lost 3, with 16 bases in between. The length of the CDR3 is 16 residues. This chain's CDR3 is CATSRQPWEANEKLFF. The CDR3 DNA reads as TGTGCCACCAGCCGACAACCGTGGGAGGCTAATGAAAAACTGTTTTTT.

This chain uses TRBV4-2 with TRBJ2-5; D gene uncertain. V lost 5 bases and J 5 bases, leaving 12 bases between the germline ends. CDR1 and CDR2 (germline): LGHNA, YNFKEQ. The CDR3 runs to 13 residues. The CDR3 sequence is CASSIRYGETQYF. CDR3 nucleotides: TGTGCCAGCAGCATCCGTTACGGCGAGACCCAGTACTTC.

In DNA, the CDR3 is TGCGCCAGCAGCCAGCAGCCGGGACAGACTTCACCCCTCCACTTT. Protein product: CASSQQPGQTSPLHF. This chain connects TRBV4-1 to TRBJ1-6, with 7 bases fitting TRBD1. The CDR3 spans 15 residues. V was clipped by 3 bases and J by 9 bases; unmatched bases: 8. Germline V gene sequence: CDR1 MGHRA, CDR2 YSYEKL.

CDR3 protein: CASNTPGEGRETQYF. As DNA, the CDR3 is TGTGCCAGCAACACCCCAGGGGAAGGACGGGAGACCCAGTACTTC. The chain joins TRBV5-6 to TRBJ2-5; TRBD1 is a possible D gene (6 bases). The CDR3 contains 15 residues. V dropped 6 bases and J dropped 5 bases, with 20 bases sitting between them. Germline-derived CDR1 and CDR2 are SGHDT and YYEEEE.

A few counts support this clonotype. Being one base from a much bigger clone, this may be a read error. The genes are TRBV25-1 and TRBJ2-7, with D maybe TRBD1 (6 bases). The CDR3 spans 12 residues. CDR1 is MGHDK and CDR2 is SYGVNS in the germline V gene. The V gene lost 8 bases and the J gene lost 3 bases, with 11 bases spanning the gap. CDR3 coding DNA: TGTGCCAGCGGGGACACCTTCTACGAGCAGTACTTC. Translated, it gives CASGDTFYEQYF.

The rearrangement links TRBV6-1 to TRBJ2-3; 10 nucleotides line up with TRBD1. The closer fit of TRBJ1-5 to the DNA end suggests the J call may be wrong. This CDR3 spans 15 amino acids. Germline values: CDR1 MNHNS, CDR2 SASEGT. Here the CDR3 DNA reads TGTGCCAGCATTTCTTGGACAGGGGGAGACCAGCCCCAGCATTTT. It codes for CASISWTGGDQPQHF.

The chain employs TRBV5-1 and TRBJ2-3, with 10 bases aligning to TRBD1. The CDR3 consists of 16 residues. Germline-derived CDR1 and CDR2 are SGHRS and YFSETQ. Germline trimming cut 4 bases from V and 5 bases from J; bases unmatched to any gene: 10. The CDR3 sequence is CASSMTGGAQVDTQYF. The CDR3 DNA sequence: TGCGCCAGCAGCATGACAGGGGGCGCTCAAGTAGATACGCAGTATTTT.

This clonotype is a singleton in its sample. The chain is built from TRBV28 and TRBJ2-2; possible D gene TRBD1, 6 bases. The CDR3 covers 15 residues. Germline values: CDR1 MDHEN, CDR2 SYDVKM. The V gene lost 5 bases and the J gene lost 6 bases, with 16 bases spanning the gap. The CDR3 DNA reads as TGTGCCAGCAGTCTCGCTTGGGGGCGGGCCGGGGAGCTGTTTTTT. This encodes CASSLAWGRAGELFF.

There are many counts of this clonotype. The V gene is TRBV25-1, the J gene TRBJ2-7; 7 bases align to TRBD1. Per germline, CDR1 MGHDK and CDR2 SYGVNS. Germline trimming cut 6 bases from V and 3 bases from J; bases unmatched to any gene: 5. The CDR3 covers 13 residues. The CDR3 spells CASSRTGRYEQYF. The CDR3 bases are TGTGCCAGCAGCCGGACAGGCCGCTACGAGCAGTACTTC.

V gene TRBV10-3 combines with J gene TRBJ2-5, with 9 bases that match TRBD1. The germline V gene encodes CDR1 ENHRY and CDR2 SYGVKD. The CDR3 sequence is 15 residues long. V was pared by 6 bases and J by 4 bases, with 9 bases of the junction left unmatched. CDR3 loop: CAISGQGNLGETQYF. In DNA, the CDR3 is TGTGCCATCAGCGGACAGGGGAATCTAGGAGAGACCCAGTACTTC.

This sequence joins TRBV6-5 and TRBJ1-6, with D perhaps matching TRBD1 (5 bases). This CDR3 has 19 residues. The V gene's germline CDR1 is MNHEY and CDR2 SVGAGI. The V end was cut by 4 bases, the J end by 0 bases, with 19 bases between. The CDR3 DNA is TGTGCCAGCAGTTTCCTTGTGGGGACGGGGAGCTCCTATAATTCACCCCTCCACTTT. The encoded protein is CASSFLVGTGSSYNSPLHF.

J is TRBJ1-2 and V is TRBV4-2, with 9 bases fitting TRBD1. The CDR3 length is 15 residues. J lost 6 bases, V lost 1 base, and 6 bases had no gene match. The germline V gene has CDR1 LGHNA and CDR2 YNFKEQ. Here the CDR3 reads CASSQGPGQGNGYTF. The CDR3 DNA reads TGTGCCAGCAGCCAAGGGCCCGGACAGGGGAATGGCTACACCTTC.

CDR3 nucleotide sequence: TGTGCCAGCAGCTTAATTGCAACTAATGAAAAACTGTTTTTT. Protein: CASSLIATNEKLFF. The V call is TRBV7-9, the J call TRBJ1-4; no reliable D call. Germline V CDR1 and CDR2: SEHNR, FQNEAQ (reference sequence). V lost 2 bases and J lost 0, with 4 bases in between. The CDR3 runs 14 residues.

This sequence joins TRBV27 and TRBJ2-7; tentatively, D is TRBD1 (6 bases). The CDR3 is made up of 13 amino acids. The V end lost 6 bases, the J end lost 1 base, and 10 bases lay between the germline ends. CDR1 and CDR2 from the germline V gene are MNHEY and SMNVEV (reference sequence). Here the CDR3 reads CASSNGQSYEQYF. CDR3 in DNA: TGTGCCAGCAGCAACGGACAGTCCTACGAGCAGTACTTC.

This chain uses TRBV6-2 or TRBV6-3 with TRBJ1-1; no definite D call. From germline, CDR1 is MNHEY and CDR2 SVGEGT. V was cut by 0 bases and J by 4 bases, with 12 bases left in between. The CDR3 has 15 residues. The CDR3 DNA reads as TGTGCCAGCAGTTACTCGTTGGTCCCTAGCACTGAAGCTTTCTTT. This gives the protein CASSYSLVPSTEAFF.

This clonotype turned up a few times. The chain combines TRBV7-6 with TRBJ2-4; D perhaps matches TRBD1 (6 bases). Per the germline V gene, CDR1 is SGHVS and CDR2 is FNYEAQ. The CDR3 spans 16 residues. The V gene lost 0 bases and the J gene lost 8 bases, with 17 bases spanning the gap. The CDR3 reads CASSLAPGQRMDIQYF. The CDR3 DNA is TGTGCCAGCAGCTTAGCGCCTGGACAGAGGATGGACATTCAGTACTTC.

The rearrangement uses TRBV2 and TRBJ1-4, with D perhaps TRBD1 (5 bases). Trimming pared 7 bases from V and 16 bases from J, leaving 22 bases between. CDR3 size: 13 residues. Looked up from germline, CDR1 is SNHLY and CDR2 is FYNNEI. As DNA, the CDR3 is TGTGCCAGCAATGGGGATGACAGTCGGGGGTGGTTTTTT. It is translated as CASNGDDSRGWFF.

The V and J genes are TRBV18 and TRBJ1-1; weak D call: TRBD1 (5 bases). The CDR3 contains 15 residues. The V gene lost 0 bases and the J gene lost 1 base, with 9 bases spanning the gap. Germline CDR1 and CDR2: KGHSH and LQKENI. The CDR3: CASSPPVGQNTEAFF. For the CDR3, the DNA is TGTGCCAGCTCACCACCGGTTGGACAGAACACTGAAGCTTTCTTT.

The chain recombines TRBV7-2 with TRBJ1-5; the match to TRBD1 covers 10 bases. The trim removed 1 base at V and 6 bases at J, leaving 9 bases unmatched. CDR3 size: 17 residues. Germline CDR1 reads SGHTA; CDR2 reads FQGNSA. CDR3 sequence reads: CASSLGVPGTGVQPQHF. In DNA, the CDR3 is TGTGCCAGCAGCTTAGGGGTTCCCGGGACAGGGGTTCAGCCCCAGCATTTT.

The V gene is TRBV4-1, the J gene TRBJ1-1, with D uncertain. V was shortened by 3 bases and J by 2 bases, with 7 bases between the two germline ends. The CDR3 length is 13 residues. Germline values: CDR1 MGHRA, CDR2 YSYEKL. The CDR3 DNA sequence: TGCGCCAGCAGCCACGCAGCTAACACTGAAGCTTTCTTT. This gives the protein CASSHAANTEAFF.

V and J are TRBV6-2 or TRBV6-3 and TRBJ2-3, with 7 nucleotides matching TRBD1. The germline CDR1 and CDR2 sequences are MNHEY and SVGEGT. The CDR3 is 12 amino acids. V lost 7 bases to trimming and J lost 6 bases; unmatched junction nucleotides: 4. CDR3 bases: TGTGCCAGCAAGGGGGCAGGCGATACGCAGTATTTT. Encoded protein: CASKGAGDTQYF.